Each of the 2 T cell receptor beta chains below was sequenced from the same sample in a study of molecular identifiers for immune sequencing clone quantification. TCRdb re-called the PCR reads with MiXCR, one entry per CDR3 protein. The sample has some 650,000 distinct CDR3 sequences; 20% are singletons. What was sequenced was naive CD8+ T cells from blood, with Jurkat cell RNA spiked in. Described subset: FACS-sorted CD8+CD4-CCR7+CD45RA+ naive T cells. These receptors were taken from a human donor in good health. Some libraries in this study had Jurkat cell RNA spiked in.

In the case of this clonotype: A clone one base away is much larger, so this may be a read error. V is TRBV20-1 and J is TRBJ2-3; 8 nucleotides line up with TRBD2. Germline V lookup: CDR1 DFQATT, CDR2 SNEGSKA (reference sequence). The CDR3 covers 16 residues. The V and J ends lost 1 base and 0 bases, in that order; junction bases with no gene match: 6. The CDR3 sequence: CSARAPGGGSTDTQYF. CDR3 DNA sequence: TGCAGTGCTAGAGCACCCGGGGGGGGGAGCACAGATACGCAGTATTTT.

This chain links TRBV3-2 with TRBJ2-5. TRBV3-2 is tagged as a pseudogene. The CDR3 consists of 15 residues. This CDR3 reads CASSQDLGIQETQYF. The CDR3, as DNA: TGTGCCAGCAGCCAAGATCTGGGCATCCAAGAGACCCAGTACTTC.